This T cell receptor beta chain was profiled in a study of vaccination and CD4 T cells after COVID-19. Study-wide context: Following dose two, a median about 71 days (range 14 to 241) passed before post-vaccine samples were taken.

Time point noted: late sampling 161 to 241 days after vaccination in three convalescent patients. Treatment specified: roughly 10-day PBMC culture with coronavirus spike peptide pools or control peptides (ViraFEST assay). A note on this clonotype: Its antigen is currently unknown.

Cultured CD4+ T cell DNA was sequenced using the Oncomine TCR Beta short-read assay. TCRdb itself ran the PCR reads through MiXCR, one entry per CDR3 protein. The sample holds roughly 26,000 distinct CDR3 sequences, 36% seen once. V dropped 2 bases and J dropped 2 bases, with 13 bases sitting between them. The length of the CDR3 is 14 residues. Per germline, CDR1 DFQATT and CDR2 SNEGSKA (reference sequence). The receptor comes from a human donor who had recovered from COVID-19. This chain joins TRBV20-1 and TRBJ2-7, with D perhaps TRBD1 or TRBD2 (5 bases each). The sample in question was CD4+ T cells from blood, cultured in vitro, obtained about 7 months after SARS-CoV-2 vaccination. The CDR3 is CSARSGTNTYEQYF. The CDR3 DNA is TGCAGTGCTAGATCCGGGACGAACACCTACGAGCAGTACTTC.